This TCR beta chain was captured in a study of blood T cells in healthy people across ages. PCR was performed a second time for roughly 7 to 12 cycles using a sample-barcoded 5' primer and a J-beta primer mix. Each CDR3 protein is one row after TCRdb ran MiXCR on the 5' RACE reads. The sample contains hundreds of thousands of distinct CDR3 sequences, 25% of which appear only once. This CDR3 has 13 residues. Germline V CDR1 and CDR2: SQVTM, ANQGSEA. The V end was cut by 6 bases, the J end by 1 base, with 12 bases between. The sample was also linked to a second study, of T cells of mothers and their children. That study adds: Study donors consisted of a few healthy Caucasian mothers and their six children.

The chain uses TRBV29-1 and TRBJ2-5; D unclear. The sequenced material came from blood. The receptor comes from a boy between 5 and 17 years old in good health. The CDR3 loop is CSVGRAPQETQYF. The CDR3 DNA is TGCAGCGTCGGAAGGGCCCCCCAAGAGACCCAGTACTTC.